This is a list of T cell receptor beta chains from one sample in a study of T cells in Graves' hyperthyroidism and ophthalmopathy. TCRdb used MiXCR to reprocess the multiplex PCR reads, holding one entry per CDR3 protein. The data show approximately 610,000 distinct CDR3 sequences, approximately 14% seen once. Material: blood. Receptor source: a woman between 40 and 50 years old with Graves' ophthalmopathy. Each CDR3 is given with its conserved first and last residue. D genes are given only for firm matches. Size is omitted from some rows. Given values are once, few, many or a class for expanded clones.

j_call: TRBJ1-1; clone_size: many; v_call: TRBV12-3/TRBV12-4; d_call: TRBD1; cdr3_nt: TGTGCCAGCAGCACTACCGGGACAGGGGGCCCCCTGAACACTGAAGCTTTCTTT; cdr3_aa: CASSTTGTGGPLNTEAFF
j_call: TRBJ1-2; clone_size: many; v_call: TRBV11-2; d_call: .; cdr3_nt: TGTGCCAGCAGCTTAGAAGGTTCTCCCTGGGAAGGGGGCTATGGCTACACCTTC; cdr3_aa: CASSLEGSPWEGGYGYTF
j_call: TRBJ2-2; clone_size: few; v_call: TRBV19; d_call: TRBD1; cdr3_nt: TGTGCCAGTAGTTTCGGACAGGCCCGGGAGCTGTTTTTT; cdr3_aa: CASSFGQARELFF
j_call: TRBJ2-7; clone_size: few; v_call: TRBV28; d_call: .; cdr3_nt: TGTGCCAGCAGTTTAATCGGGGCCGTAGAGCAGTACTTC; cdr3_aa: CASSLIGAVEQYF
j_call: TRBJ2-7; clone_size: many; v_call: TRBV6-5; d_call: .; cdr3_nt: TGTGCCAGCAAGCGTCATAGGGACTCGAACTACGAGCAGTACTTC; cdr3_aa: CASKRHRDSNYEQYF
j_call: TRBJ2-5; clone_size: many; v_call: TRBV28; d_call: TRBD1; cdr3_nt: TGTGCCAGCAGCTGGACAGGGAGTAGAGAGACCCAGTACTTC; cdr3_aa: CASSWTGSRETQYF
j_call: TRBJ2-2; clone_size: .; v_call: TRBV6-1; d_call: TRBD2; cdr3_nt: TGTGCCAGCGGGCGTAGCGGGACATGGAACACCGGGGAGCTGTTTTTT; cdr3_aa: CASGRSGTWNTGELFF
j_call: TRBJ2-7; clone_size: few; v_call: TRBV11-2; d_call: .; cdr3_nt: TGTGCCAGCAGCTTAGAGGCCAGTTTGGGCTACGAGCAGTACTTC; cdr3_aa: CASSLEASLGYEQYF
j_call: TRBJ2-2; clone_size: many; v_call: TRBV6-5; d_call: .; cdr3_nt: TGTGCCAGCAGTAACAGTTGGACCCTGAACACCGGGGAGCTGTTTTTT; cdr3_aa: CASSNSWTLNTGELFF
j_call: TRBJ1-1; clone_size: many; v_call: TRBV2; d_call: TRBD1; cdr3_nt: TGTGCCAGCAGTCAGGGACAGCAGAACACTGAAGCTTTCTTT; cdr3_aa: CASSQGQQNTEAFF
j_call: TRBJ2-7; clone_size: once; v_call: TRBV11-1; d_call: TRBD2; cdr3_nt: TGTGCCAGCAGCCCCTCCCCTGGGGGGGGATCCGTCTACGAGCAGTACTTC; cdr3_aa: CASSPSPGGGSVYEQYF
j_call: TRBJ1-2; clone_size: many; v_call: TRBV20-1; d_call: .; cdr3_nt: TGCAGTGCTAGAGGACCCGACAGGTCCTATGGCTACACCTTC; cdr3_aa: CSARGPDRSYGYTF
j_call: TRBJ1-2; clone_size: .; v_call: TRBV12-3/TRBV12-4; d_call: TRBD1; cdr3_nt: TGTGCCAGCAGACAAATGCAGACAGGGGGCTATGGCTACACCTTC; cdr3_aa: CASRQMQTGGYGYTF
j_call: TRBJ2-2; clone_size: many; v_call: TRBV12-3/TRBV12-4; d_call: .; cdr3_nt: TGTGCCAGCAGTTTGCCGACCGGGGAGCTGTTTTTT; cdr3_aa: CASSLPTGELFF
j_call: TRBJ2-3; clone_size: few; v_call: TRBV5-6; d_call: TRBD1; cdr3_nt: TGTGCCAGCAGCCGCCGGGACAGGGGGTCGACAGATACGCAGTATTTT; cdr3_aa: CASSRRDRGSTDTQYF
j_call: TRBJ2-1; clone_size: many; v_call: TRBV6-1; d_call: TRBD2; cdr3_nt: TGTGCCAGCAGCCCCAGGTGGGAGGGCCGGTCCTACAATGAGCAGTTCTTC; cdr3_aa: CASSPRWEGRSYNEQFF
j_call: TRBJ2-7; clone_size: many; v_call: TRBV29-1; d_call: .; cdr3_nt: TGCAGCGTTCGTCTAGGGTACAACGAGCAGTACTTC; cdr3_aa: CSVRLGYNEQYF
j_call: TRBJ2-7; clone_size: many; v_call: TRBV19; d_call: TRBD1; cdr3_nt: TGTGCCAGCGGGGGCGGACAGGGCCCCTACGAGCAGTACTTC; cdr3_aa: CASGGGQGPYEQYF
j_call: TRBJ1-2; clone_size: .; v_call: TRBV5-1; d_call: TRBD1; cdr3_nt: TGCGCCAGCAGCTCCGGACAGGGCCGTAGCTATGGCTACACCTTC; cdr3_aa: CASSSGQGRSYGYTF
j_call: TRBJ1-5; clone_size: many; v_call: TRBV28; d_call: .; cdr3_nt: TGTGCCAGCAGTTTACCCGGGGAGGTTCAGCCCCAGCATTTT; cdr3_aa: CASSLPGEVQPQHF
j_call: TRBJ2-5; clone_size: few; v_call: TRBV5-1; d_call: TRBD2; cdr3_nt: TGCGCCAGCACTGTATCTAGCGGGAGGGGACGGGAGACCCAGTACTTC; cdr3_aa: CASTVSSGRGRETQYF
j_call: TRBJ1-2; clone_size: many; v_call: TRBV29-1; d_call: .; cdr3_nt: TGCAGCGTTGAATGGCAGGGCCTCTATGGCTACACCTTC; cdr3_aa: CSVEWQGLYGYTF
j_call: TRBJ2-7; clone_size: many; v_call: TRBV6-1; d_call: TRBD1; cdr3_nt: TGTGCCAGCAAGGGGACAGGGGCCTACGAGCAGTACTTC; cdr3_aa: CASKGTGAYEQYF
j_call: TRBJ2-5; clone_size: many; v_call: TRBV11-1; d_call: .; cdr3_nt: TGTGCCAGCAGCTTTAATCAGTTAGAGACCCAGTACTTC; cdr3_aa: CASSFNQLETQYF
j_call: TRBJ2-7; clone_size: many; v_call: TRBV19; d_call: .; cdr3_nt: TGTGCCAGTGCCCGGGGACACCTGAGCTCCTACGAGCAGTACTTC; cdr3_aa: CASARGHLSSYEQYF
j_call: TRBJ2-7; clone_size: many; v_call: TRBV12-3/TRBV12-4; d_call: .; cdr3_nt: TGTGCCACCCAGGACACCTTAACCTACGAGCAGTACTTC; cdr3_aa: CATQDTLTYEQYF
j_call: TRBJ2-2; clone_size: few; v_call: TRBV4-1; d_call: .; cdr3_nt: TGCGCCAGCAGCCAAGTTATGGGGGCCGCCGGGGAGCTGTTTTTT; cdr3_aa: CASSQVMGAAGELFF
j_call: TRBJ1-5; clone_size: few; v_call: TRBV28; d_call: .; cdr3_nt: TGTGCCAGCAGTGCCGACATTAGCAATCAGCCCCAGCATTTT; cdr3_aa: CASSADISNQPQHF
j_call: TRBJ1-1; clone_size: many; v_call: TRBV11-2; d_call: .; cdr3_nt: TGTGCCAGCAGCTTAGACGGGTCCCTGGGCACTGAAGCTTTCTTT; cdr3_aa: CASSLDGSLGTEAFF
j_call: TRBJ2-5; clone_size: many; v_call: TRBV7-9; d_call: .; cdr3_nt: TGTGCCAGCAGCCAAGTACGCAGCCAAGAGACCCAGTACTTC; cdr3_aa: CASSQVRSQETQYF
j_call: TRBJ2-7; clone_size: many; v_call: TRBV28; d_call: .; cdr3_nt: TGTGCCAGCAGTTTGCGGGACGCCCGCTACGAGCAGTACTTC; cdr3_aa: CASSLRDARYEQYF
j_call: TRBJ2-7; clone_size: .; v_call: TRBV28; d_call: TRBD2; cdr3_nt: TGTGCCAGCGGCGACGAGCGGGAGTTCGGGCCCTACGAGCAGTACTTC; cdr3_aa: CASGDEREFGPYEQYF
j_call: TRBJ2-5; clone_size: many; v_call: TRBV6-2/TRBV6-3; d_call: .; cdr3_nt: TGTGCCAGCAGTCCCCTGGCGGAGACCCAGTACTTC; cdr3_aa: CASSPLAETQYF
j_call: TRBJ2-7; clone_size: few; v_call: TRBV27; d_call: .; cdr3_nt: TGTGCCAGCAGTCTGGGACAATCCGGCTACGAGCAGTACTTC; cdr3_aa: CASSLGQSGYEQYF
j_call: TRBJ2-7; clone_size: many; v_call: TRBV20-1; d_call: .; cdr3_nt: TGCAGTGCTATTGGGACGCTCCCCTACGAGCAGTACTTC; cdr3_aa: CSAIGTLPYEQYF
j_call: TRBJ2-1; clone_size: many; v_call: TRBV30; d_call: .; cdr3_nt: TGTGCCTGGAGTGGGGGGAGTGGGTACAATGAGCAGTTCTTC; cdr3_aa: CAWSGGSGYNEQFF
j_call: TRBJ2-7; clone_size: .; v_call: TRBV28; d_call: .; cdr3_nt: TGTGCCAGCAGTTTTCCCGGGGGACCCACCTACGAGCAGTACTTC; cdr3_aa: CASSFPGGPTYEQYF
j_call: TRBJ2-7; clone_size: .; v_call: TRBV6-2/TRBV6-3; d_call: TRBD2; cdr3_nt: TGTGCCAGCTCACCAAGTCCCACTAGCGGGAGGGCCTACGAGCAGTACTTC; cdr3_aa: CASSPSPTSGRAYEQYF
j_call: TRBJ2-5; clone_size: .; v_call: TRBV7-9; d_call: .; cdr3_nt: TGTGCCAGCAGCCCCGTGGGGGGCAGGGGGCAAGAGACCCAGTACTTC; cdr3_aa: CASSPVGGRGQETQYF
j_call: TRBJ1-3; clone_size: few; v_call: TRBV3-1; d_call: .; cdr3_nt: TGTGCCAGCAGCCTTATACCAGGCCACTCTGGAAACACCATATATTTT; cdr3_aa: CASSLIPGHSGNTIYF
j_call: TRBJ2-5; clone_size: .; v_call: TRBV5-1; d_call: TRBD2; cdr3_nt: TGCGCCAGCAGCTTGGCGGGAGGGCCGGTTCAAGAGACCCAGTACTTC; cdr3_aa: CASSLAGGPVQETQYF
j_call: TRBJ1-1; clone_size: many; v_call: TRBV30; d_call: .; cdr3_nt: TGTGCCTGGAGTGAGGACAGGAACACTGAAGCTTTCTTT; cdr3_aa: CAWSEDRNTEAFF
j_call: TRBJ2-5; clone_size: .; v_call: TRBV6-1; d_call: TRBD2; cdr3_nt: TGTGCCAGCAGTGCTTCTAGCGGCCCCACCCAAGAGACCCAGTACTTC; cdr3_aa: CASSASSGPTQETQYF
j_call: TRBJ2-7; clone_size: many; v_call: TRBV19; d_call: .; cdr3_nt: TGTGCCAGTAGCCTCGAGGGCGGGATCTCCTACGAGCAGTACTTC; cdr3_aa: CASSLEGGISYEQYF
j_call: TRBJ1-1; clone_size: many; v_call: TRBV28; d_call: .; cdr3_nt: TGTGCCAGCAGACCGGACCCTTCGGTCACTGAAGCTTTCTTT; cdr3_aa: CASRPDPSVTEAFF
j_call: TRBJ2-2; clone_size: many; v_call: TRBV6-2/TRBV6-3; d_call: TRBD1; cdr3_nt: TGTGCCAGCAGTTACTCTTTACCAGGACAGGGTTGGGGCACCGGGGAGCTGTTTTTT; cdr3_aa: CASSYSLPGQGWGTGELFF
j_call: TRBJ2-7; clone_size: many; v_call: TRBV6-2/TRBV6-3; d_call: .; cdr3_nt: TGTGCCAGCAGTTCGGAGGTCGTCTACTCCTACGAGCAGTACTTC; cdr3_aa: CASSSEVVYSYEQYF
j_call: TRBJ2-5; clone_size: .; v_call: TRBV19; d_call: TRBD2; cdr3_nt: TGTGCCAGTAGTATAGAGACTAGCGGGAGCACAGAGACCCAGTACTTC; cdr3_aa: CASSIETSGSTETQYF
j_call: TRBJ2-7; clone_size: many; v_call: TRBV6-5; d_call: .; cdr3_nt: TGTGCCAGCAGTTACCGCAGTCTACCGGGCGAGCAGTACTTC; cdr3_aa: CASSYRSLPGEQYF
j_call: TRBJ1-5; clone_size: .; v_call: TRBV18; d_call: TRBD1; cdr3_nt: TGTGCCAGCTCACCTGGGGGACAGGATAATCAGCCCCAGCATTTT; cdr3_aa: CASSPGGQDNQPQHF
j_call: TRBJ1-5; clone_size: .; v_call: TRBV6-2/TRBV6-3; d_call: TRBD1; cdr3_nt: TGTGCCAGCAGTTACCTTGGGACAGGGGATAGCAATCAGCCCCAGCATTTT; cdr3_aa: CASSYLGTGDSNQPQHF
j_call: TRBJ1-2; clone_size: few; v_call: TRBV3-1; d_call: TRBD1; cdr3_nt: TGTGCCAGCAGCCAGGGACAGGAGGACGGCTACACCTTC; cdr3_aa: CASSQGQEDGYTF
j_call: TRBJ2-2; clone_size: many; v_call: TRBV18; d_call: .; cdr3_nt: TGTGCCAGCTCACCAGTTGAGAGGGCCGGGGAGCTGTTTTTT; cdr3_aa: CASSPVERAGELFF
j_call: TRBJ1-1; clone_size: many; v_call: TRBV12-3/TRBV12-4; d_call: TRBD1; cdr3_nt: TGTGCCAGCAGTCCTGGGACAGATGAAGCTTTCTTT; cdr3_aa: CASSPGTDEAFF
j_call: TRBJ2-7; clone_size: many; v_call: TRBV7-2; d_call: .; cdr3_nt: TGTGCCAGCAGCTTAACTAGTCCCAGCGAGCAGTACTTC; cdr3_aa: CASSLTSPSEQYF
j_call: TRBJ2-7; clone_size: .; v_call: TRBV12-5; d_call: .; cdr3_nt: TGTGCTAGTGGGGGCTCGGGAGATGGTTTTTACGAGCAGTACTTC; cdr3_aa: CASGGSGDGFYEQYF
j_call: TRBJ2-3; clone_size: many; v_call: TRBV6-2/TRBV6-3; d_call: .; cdr3_nt: TGTGCCAGCAGGCCCTCGGGGGCGACGACGCAGTATTTT; cdr3_aa: CASRPSGATTQYF
j_call: TRBJ2-7; clone_size: .; v_call: TRBV2; d_call: .; cdr3_nt: TGTGCCAGCAGTGAGGACAGCGAGCAGTACTTC; cdr3_aa: CASSEDSEQYF